This T cell receptor (beta chain) was retrieved from a study of OX40 agonist ivuxolimab in advanced cancers. For context, the study as a whole: Ivuxolimab was an agonistic, fully human IgG2 monoclonal antibody directed against OX40 (CD134), a costimulatory receptor. The paper reports the monotherapy dose-escalation portion (N of about 47 patients) of the phase I ivuxolimab trial. Of the roughly 51 patients in dose escalation, around 20 had hepatocellular carcinoma, some 15 had melanoma, 9 had renal cell carcinoma and 9 had head and neck cancer. Partial responses occurred in three dose-escalation patients, of whom one had hepatocellular carcinoma and two had cutaneous melanoma. Intravenous ivuxolimab was administered to patients every 2 weeks at six dose levels: 0.01, 0.1, 0.3, 1.5, 3 and 10 mg/kg. In the dose-escalation cohort, approximately 82% of patients were male, and the mean age was approximately 64 years, with a range of roughly 23 to 85. Patients were allowed to have had prior anti-PD-1, anti-PD-L1 or anti-CTLA-4 therapy, and around two fifths of the dose-escalation patients had been treated with checkpoint inhibitors. The point of sequencing TCRbeta in the periphery was to test whether ivuxolimab changed TCR sequence diversity and drove clonal T-cell expansion.

General findings and caveats noted by the study authors: Clonal expansion of both CD4+ and CD8+ blood T cells was observed from baseline to week 6 at doses 0.1 to 3.0 mg/kg. Low levels of normalized T-cell clonal expansion were also seen in some patients who did not respond. In partial responders in the 0.1-3.0 mg/kg groups, normalized peripheral clonal expansion was found to be among the lowest, especially among CD8+ T cells. Antigen specificity was not determined for the clonally expanded peripheral T cells. After ivuxolimab, more expanded clones were found on average in CD8+ T cells than in CD4+ T cells.

In the germline V gene, CDR1 corresponds to MNHNS and CDR2 to SASEGT. Trimming at the junction amounts to 2 bases on V and 7 bases on J, and the germline ends lie 6 bases apart. From the cysteine up to the phenylalanine, the CDR3 has a length of 12 residues. The only DNA kept is the CDR3, 36 bases in frame from the first base. Genomic DNA was isolated from the sorted cells so that the TCRbeta CDR3 region could be sequenced. The immunoSEQ Assay was used for sequencing of TCRbeta CDR3 regions. TCRdb re-hosts the immuneACCESS table, in-frame sequences only. Its copies lack some clones; in the studies checked, an unresolved V gene accounts for under half of them, and the cause for the rest is not known. This sample holds more than 85,000 clones; around 88% were observed only once. The ten largest clones take up approximately 0.49% of the sample. Only a few counts were recorded for this clone. It lacks a known antigen. No much larger clone is present one base from it, and per-base qualities are unavailable.

The trial excluded patients who had a history of autoimmune disease or were on systemic immunosuppression. In every dose cohort, peripheral blood was drawn for TCR sequencing at baseline, cycle 4 day 1, and cycle 7 day 1. The samples were taken from a phase I, first-in-human, multicenter, open-label dose-escalation trial of ivuxolimab. Adults with locally advanced or metastatic melanoma, renal cell, hepatocellular, or head and neck squamous cell carcinoma were enrolled in the trial. Before TCR sequencing, CD4+ T cells and CD8+ T cells were sorted from peripheral blood as separate populations. This specimen was CD4+ or CD8+ T cells sorted from blood, taken in a trial of the OX40 agonist ivuxolimab. The origin of this receptor is an adult with an advanced solid tumor such as melanoma, head and neck, liver or kidney cancer. The chain links TRBV6-1 with TRBJ1-5; perhaps TRBD1 is the D gene, with 5 bases matching. The sequence in DNA is TGTGCCAGCAGTGAATACAGGCAGCCCCAGCATTTT. Its protein product is CASSEYRQPQHF.